This T cell receptor (beta chain) was recorded in a study of response to subunit inactivated influenza vaccine. Study-level points and caveats: Few additional T cells are recruited per seasonal influenza vaccination, authors suggested.

Each CDR3 protein is one row after TCRdb ran MiXCR on the RT-PCR reads. This repertoire shows 450,000 to 700,000 distinct CDR3 sequences, less than 15% found once; its top ten account for 11%. The trim removed 6 bases at V and 3 bases at J, leaving 9 bases unmatched. Germline CDR1 is SEHNR and CDR2 is FQNEAQ (reference sequence). The CDR3 spans 15 residues. This clonotype was picked up a small number of times. Antigen: not known. This receptor was obtained from a man over 45 who received an inactivated influenza vaccine. The sequencing here drew on PBMCs from blood, taken less than 13 days after vaccination. The chain links TRBV7-9 to TRBJ2-7, with 9 bases identical to TRBD2. The CDR3 bases are TGTGCCAGCAGTTCGACTAGCGGCAATTACTACGAGCAGTACTTC. This codes for CASSSTSGNYYEQYF.